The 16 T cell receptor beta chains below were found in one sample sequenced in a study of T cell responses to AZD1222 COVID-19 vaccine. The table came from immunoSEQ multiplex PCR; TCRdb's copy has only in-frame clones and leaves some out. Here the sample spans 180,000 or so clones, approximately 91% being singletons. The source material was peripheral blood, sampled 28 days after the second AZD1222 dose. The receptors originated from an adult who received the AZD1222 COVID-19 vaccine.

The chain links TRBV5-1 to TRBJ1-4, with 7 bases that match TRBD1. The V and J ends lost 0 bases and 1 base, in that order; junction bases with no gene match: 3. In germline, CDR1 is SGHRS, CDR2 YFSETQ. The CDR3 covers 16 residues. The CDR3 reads CASSLGQGLTNEKLFF. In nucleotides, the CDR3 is TGCGCCAGCAGCTTGGGACAGGGTCTAACTAATGAAAAACTGTTTTTT.

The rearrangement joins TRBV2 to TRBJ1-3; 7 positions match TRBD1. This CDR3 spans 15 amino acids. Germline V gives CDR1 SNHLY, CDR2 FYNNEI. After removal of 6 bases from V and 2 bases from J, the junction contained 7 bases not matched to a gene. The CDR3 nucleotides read TGTGCCAGCAGAGAGGACAGGACCCCTGGAAACACCATATATTTT. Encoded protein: CASREDRTPGNTIYF. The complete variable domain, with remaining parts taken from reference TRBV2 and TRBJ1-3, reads EPEVTQTPSHQVTQMGQEVILRCVPISNHLYFYWYRQILGQKVEFLVSFYNNEISEKSEIFDDQFSVERPDGSNFTLKIRSTKLEDSAMYFCASREDRTPGNTIYFGEGSWLTVV.

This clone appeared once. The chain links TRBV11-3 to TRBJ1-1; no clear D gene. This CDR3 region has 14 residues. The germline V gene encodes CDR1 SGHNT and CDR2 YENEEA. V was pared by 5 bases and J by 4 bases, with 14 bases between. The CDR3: CASSPSGVGTEAFF. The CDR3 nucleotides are TGTGCCAGCAGCCCTAGTGGGGTAGGCACTGAAGCTTTCTTT.

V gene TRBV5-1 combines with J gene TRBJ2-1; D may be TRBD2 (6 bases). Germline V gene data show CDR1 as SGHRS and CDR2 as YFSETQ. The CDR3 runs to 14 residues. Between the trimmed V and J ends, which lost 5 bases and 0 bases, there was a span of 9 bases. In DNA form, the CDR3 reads TGCGCCAGCAGTTACGGGAGCTCCTACAATGAGCAGTTCTTC. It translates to CASSYGSSYNEQFF. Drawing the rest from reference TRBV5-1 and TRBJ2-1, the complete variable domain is KAGVTQTPRYLIKTRGQQVTLSCSPISGHRSVSWYQQTPGQGLQFLFEYFSETQRNKGNFPGRFSGRQFSNSRSEMNVSTLELGDSALYLCASSYGSSYNEQFFGPGTRLTVL.

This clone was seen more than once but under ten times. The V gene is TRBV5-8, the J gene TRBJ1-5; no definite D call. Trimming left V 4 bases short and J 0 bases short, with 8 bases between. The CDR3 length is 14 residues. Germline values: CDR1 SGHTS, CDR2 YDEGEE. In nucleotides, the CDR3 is TGTGCCAGCAGCCCCACCCATAGCAATCAGCCCCAGCATTTT. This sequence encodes CASSPTHSNQPQHF.

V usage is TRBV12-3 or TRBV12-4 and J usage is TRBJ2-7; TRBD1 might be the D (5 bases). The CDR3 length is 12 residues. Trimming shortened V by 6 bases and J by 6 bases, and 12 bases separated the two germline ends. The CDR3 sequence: CASSHRYLEQYF. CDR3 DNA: TGTGCCAGCAGCCACAGGTATCTCGAGCAGTACTTC.

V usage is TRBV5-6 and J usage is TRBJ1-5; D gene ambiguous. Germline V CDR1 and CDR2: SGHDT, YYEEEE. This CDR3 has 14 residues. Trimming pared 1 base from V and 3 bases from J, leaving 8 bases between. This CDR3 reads CASSLWQLNQPQHF. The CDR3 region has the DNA TGTGCCAGCAGCTTGTGGCAGCTCAATCAGCCCCAGCATTTT.

The CDR3 region has the DNA TGTGCCAGCAGCACACAGGTCTCCTACGAGCAGTACTTC. It translates to CASSTQVSYEQYF. The V and J genes are TRBV6-2 or TRBV6-3 and TRBJ2-7, with a possible D match to TRBD1 (5 bases). Germline-derived CDR1 and CDR2 are MNHEY and SVGEGT. Trimming cost V 6 bases and J 0 bases, with 9 bases left between them. The CDR3 length is 13 residues.

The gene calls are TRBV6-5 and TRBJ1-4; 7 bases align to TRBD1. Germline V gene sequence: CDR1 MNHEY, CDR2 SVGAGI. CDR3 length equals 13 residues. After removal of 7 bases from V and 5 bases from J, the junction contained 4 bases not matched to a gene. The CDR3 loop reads CASTLTGNEKLFF. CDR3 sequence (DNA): TGTGCCAGCACCTTGACAGGGAATGAAAAACTGTTTTTT.

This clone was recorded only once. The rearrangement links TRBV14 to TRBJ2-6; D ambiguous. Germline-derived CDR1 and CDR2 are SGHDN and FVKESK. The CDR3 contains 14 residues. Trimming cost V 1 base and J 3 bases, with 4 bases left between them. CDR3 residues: CASSQAFGANVLTF. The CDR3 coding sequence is TGTGCCAGCAGCCAAGCCTTTGGGGCCAACGTCCTGACTTTC. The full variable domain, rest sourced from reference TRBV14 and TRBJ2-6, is EAGVTQFPSHSVIEKGQTVTLRCDPISGHDNLYWYRRVMGKEIKFLLHFVKESKQDESGMPNNRFLAERTGGTYSTLKVQPAELEDSGVYFCASSQAFGANVLTFGAGSRLTVL.

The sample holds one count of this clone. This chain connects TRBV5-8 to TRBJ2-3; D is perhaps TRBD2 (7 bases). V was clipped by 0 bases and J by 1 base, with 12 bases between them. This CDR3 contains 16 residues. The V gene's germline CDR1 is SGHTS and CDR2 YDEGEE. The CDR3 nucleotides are TGTGCCAGCAGCTTGGCGCGGGGGCCCCGCACAGATACGCAGTATTTT. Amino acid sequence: CASSLARGPRTDTQYF. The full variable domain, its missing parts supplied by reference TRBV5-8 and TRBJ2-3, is EAGVTQSPTHLIKTRGQQATLRCSPISGHTSVYWYQQALGLGLQFLLWYDEGEERNRGNFPPRFSGRQFPNYSSELNVNALELEDSALYLCASSLARGPRTDTQYFGPGTRLTVL.

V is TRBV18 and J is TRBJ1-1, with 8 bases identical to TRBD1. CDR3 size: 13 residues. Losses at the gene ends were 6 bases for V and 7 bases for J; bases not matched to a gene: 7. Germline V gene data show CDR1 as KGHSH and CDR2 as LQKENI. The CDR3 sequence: CASSPYGTGEAFF. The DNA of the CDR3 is TGTGCCAGCTCCCCTTACGGGACAGGTGAAGCTTTCTTT.

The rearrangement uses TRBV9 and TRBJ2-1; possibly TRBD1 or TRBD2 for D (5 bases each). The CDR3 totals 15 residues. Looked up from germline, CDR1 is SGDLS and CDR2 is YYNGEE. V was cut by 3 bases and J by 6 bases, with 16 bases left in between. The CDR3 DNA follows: TGTGCCAGCAGCGCCCAGCTGGGGACGGTCAATGAGCAGTTCTTC. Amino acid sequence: CASSAQLGTVNEQFF.

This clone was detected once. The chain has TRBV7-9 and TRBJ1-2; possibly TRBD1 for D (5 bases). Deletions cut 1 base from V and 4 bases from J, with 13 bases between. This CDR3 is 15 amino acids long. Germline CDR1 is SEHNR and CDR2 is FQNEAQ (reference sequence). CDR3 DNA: TGTGCCAGCAGCTTAGGGGACGGCTCGATCTATGGCTACACCTTC. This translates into CASSLGDGSIYGYTF.

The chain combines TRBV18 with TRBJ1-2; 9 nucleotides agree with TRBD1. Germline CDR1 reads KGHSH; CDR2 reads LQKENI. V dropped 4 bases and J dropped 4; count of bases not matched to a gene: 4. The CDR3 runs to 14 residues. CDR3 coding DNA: TGTGCCAGCTCACGGGGACAGGGATCCTATGGCTACACCTTC. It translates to CASSRGQGSYGYTF.

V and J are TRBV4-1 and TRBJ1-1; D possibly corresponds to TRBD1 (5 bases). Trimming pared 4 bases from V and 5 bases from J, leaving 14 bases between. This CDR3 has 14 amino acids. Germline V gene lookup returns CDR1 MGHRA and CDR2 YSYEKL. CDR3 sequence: CASSLTVGKTEAFF. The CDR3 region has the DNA TGCGCCAGCAGCCTGACAGTGGGTAAGACTGAAGCTTTCTTT.